Following are 21 T cell receptor beta chains from one sample sequenced in a study of beta chain features in type 1 diabetes. Study outcomes and limitations: All four CD4+ subsets from Type 1 diabetes patients carried moderately but significantly shorter TCRB CDR3s.

These TCRs are of unknown antigen specificity. The authors reverse transcribed all of the isolated RNA, so sequencing captured expressed TCRB transcripts. Data came from immunoSEQ multiplex PCR; TCRdb stores just in-frame clones and leaves some out. The table includes hundreds of thousands of clones, over 12% detected once. The sample consisted of naive CD4+ T cells from blood. These receptors were obtained from a man between 18 and 35 years old with type 1 diabetes.

In its sample, this clone was seen a few times. J is TRBJ2-1 and V is TRBV5-1, with D maybe TRBD2 (5 bases). Per the germline V gene, CDR1 is SGHRS and CDR2 is YFSETQ. The CDR3 runs to 13 residues. V dropped 2 bases and J dropped 5 bases, with 8 bases sitting between them. CDR3 bases: TGCGCCAGCAGCTTCGGGAAGGACAATGAGCAGTTCTTC. Protein sequence: CASSFGKDNEQFF.

This chain joins TRBV30 and TRBJ2-3; no firm D call. Trimming left V 4 bases short and J 6 bases short, with 20 bases between. Germline V CDR1 and CDR2: GTSNPN, SVGIG (reference sequence). This CDR3 is built from 15 residues. CDR3 region: CAWITLPGSADTQYF. DNA for the CDR3: TGTGCCTGGATTACATTACCGGGTTCAGCGGATACGCAGTATTTT. Drawing the rest from reference TRBV30 and TRBJ2-3, the complete variable domain is SQTIHQWPATLVQPVGSPLSLECTVEGTSNPNLYWYRQAAGRGLQLLFYSVGIGQISSEVPQNLSASRPQDRQFILSSKKLLLSDSGFYLCAWITLPGSADTQYFGPGTRLTVL.

This clone was seen more than once but under ten times. The rearrangement uses TRBV30 and TRBJ1-1, with TRBD1 as a possible D gene (5 bases). V was trimmed by 3 bases and J by 7 bases, leaving 15 bases between them. The CDR3 extends over 13 amino acids. CDR1 is GTSNPN, CDR2 SVGIG, per germline (reference sequence). The CDR3 DNA sequence: TGTGCCTGGAGCGCGAGGGCGCAGGGTGAAGCTTTCTTT. It translates to CAWSARAQGEAFF.

This chain joins TRBV5-1 and TRBJ2-1, with 9 bases identical to TRBD2. Trimming removed 3 bases from V and 3 bases from J; junction bases left unmatched: 10. The germline V gene encodes CDR1 SGHRS and CDR2 YFSETQ. The CDR3 contains 17 residues. The DNA of the CDR3 is TGCGCCAGCAGCTGGGGGTTAGCGGGAGTTCTCTACAATGAGCAGTTCTTC. Protein sequence: CASSWGLAGVLYNEQFF.

This clone was seen a handful of times. The chain couples TRBV7-2 to TRBJ2-7, with TRBD2 as a possible D gene (6 bases). The CDR3 is 16 amino acids. Per the germline V gene, CDR1 is SGHTA and CDR2 is FQGNSA. Between the trimmed V and J ends, which lost 5 bases and 0 bases, there was a span of 17 bases. Here the CDR3 reads CASSLRGGGNSYEQYF. CDR3 sequence (DNA): TGTGCCAGCAGCCTCCGGGGTGGAGGGAACTCCTACGAGCAGTACTTC. Drawing the rest from reference TRBV7-2 and TRBJ2-7, the complete variable domain is GAGVSQSPSNKVTEKGKDVELRCDPISGHTALYWYRQSLGQGLEFLIYFQGNSAPDKSGLPSDRFSAERTGGSVSTLTIQRTQQEDSAVYLCASSLRGGGNSYEQYFGPGTRLTVT.

The chain couples TRBV6-5 to TRBJ2-3, with D hard to call. This CDR3 contains 11 residues. Germline V gene data show CDR1 as MNHEY and CDR2 as SVGAGI. The V end lost 8 bases, the J end lost 4 bases, and 7 bases lay between the germline ends. CDR3: CASPPADTQYF. Here the CDR3 DNA reads TGTGCCAGCCCCCCCGCAGATACGCAGTATTTT.

As DNA, the CDR3 is TGCGCCAGCAGCCATCCTCTCATGGACAGGGTCGGGCAGTACTTC. It yields the protein CASSHPLMDRVGQYF. The chain links TRBV4-1 to TRBJ2-7; 8 bases line up with TRBD1. The trim removed 3 bases at V and 9 bases at J, leaving 13 bases unmatched. Germline CDR1 is MGHRA and CDR2 is YSYEKL. The CDR3 is 15 residues long.

This clone was observed a few times. The CDR3 sequence is CASSQESGDVGYTF. In DNA form, the CDR3 reads TGCGCCAGCAGCCAAGAATCAGGGGATGTAGGCTACACCTTC. The gene calls are TRBV4-3 and TRBJ1-2, with TRBD1 as a possible D gene (6 bases). The V gene's germline CDR1 is LGHNA and CDR2 YSLEER. CDR3 length: 14 residues. Trimming cost V 0 bases and J 8 bases, with 13 bases left between them.

The genes are TRBV15 and TRBJ2-7; 10 positions match TRBD2. J was trimmed by 3 bases and V by 6 bases; bases with no gene match: 8. The CDR3 has 15 amino acids. The germline V gene has CDR1 LNHNV and CDR2 YYDKDF (reference sequence). In DNA, the CDR3 is TGTGCCACCAGACCGAGTTGGACTAGCGGCTACGAGCAGTACTTC. This gives the protein CATRPSWTSGYEQYF. Full variable domain (remainder filled in from reference TRBV15 and TRBJ2-7): DAMVIQNPRYQVTQFGKPVTLSCSQTLNHNVMYWYQQKSSQAPKLLFHYYDKDFNNEADTPDNFQSRRPNTSFCFLDIRSPGLGDTAMYLCATRPSWTSGYEQYFGPGTRLTVT.

The V gene is TRBV2, the J gene TRBJ2-1, with TRBD2 identical over 8 bases. The CDR3 spans 14 residues. CDR1 SNHLY and CDR2 FYNNEI come from the germline V gene. With V trimmed by 8 bases and J by 4 bases, 7 bases remained unmatched. CDR3: CASWRGAEYNEQFF. For the CDR3, the DNA is TGTGCCAGCTGGCGGGGGGCCGAGTACAATGAGCAGTTCTTC. Full variable domain (outside the CDR3, taken from reference TRBV2 and TRBJ2-1): EPEVTQTPSHQVTQMGQEVILRCVPISNHLYFYWYRQILGQKVEFLVSFYNNEISEKSEIFDDQFSVERPDGSNFTLKIRSTKLEDSAMYFCASWRGAEYNEQFFGPGTRLTVL.

This clone has only a few counts. This sequence joins TRBV6-1 and TRBJ1-4; TRBD1 is a possible D gene (5 bases). Trimming pared 4 bases from V and 1 base from J, leaving 16 bases between. The germline gives CDR1 MNHNS, CDR2 SASEGT. This CDR3 has 17 amino acids. CDR3 bases: TGTGCCAGCAGTGTGACAGTCCCGGGGGTAACTAATGAAAAACTGTTTTTT. Translating it yields CASSVTVPGVTNEKLFF.

This clone was detected a few times. The chain joins TRBV9 to TRBJ2-1; 15 bases are shared with TRBD2. After removal of 0 bases from V and 8 bases from J, the junction contained 3 bases not matched to a gene. The CDR3 runs 16 residues. Per germline, CDR1 SGDLS and CDR2 YYNGEE. Here the CDR3 DNA reads TGTGCCAGCAGCGTAGCCGGGACTAGCGGGGGGTATGAGCAGTTCTTC. It encodes CASSVAGTSGGYEQFF.

The chain uses TRBV7-2 and TRBJ2-3; 8 bases are shared with TRBD1. The V gene end was trimmed by 5 bases and the J gene end by 0 bases; junction bases not matched to a gene: 4. Per germline, CDR1 SGHTA and CDR2 FQGNSA. CDR3 length: 15 amino acids. Written as DNA, the CDR3 is TGTGCCAGCAGCCCCCGGGACAGGAGCACAGATACGCAGTATTTT. It translates to CASSPRDRSTDTQYF.

J is TRBJ2-5 and V is TRBV5-1; 11 bases fit TRBD2. V lost 4 bases and J lost 2; bases outside the gene matches: 7. CDR1 is SGHRS, CDR2 YFSETQ, per germline. The CDR3 has 16 residues. The CDR3 nucleotides read TGCGCCAGCAGCCCGGGACTAGCGGCCATGCAAGAGACCCAGTACTTC. Its protein is CASSPGLAAMQETQYF.

This chain links TRBV6-1 with TRBJ2-5; D unresolved. V was shortened by 4 bases and J by 2 bases, with 8 bases between the two germline ends. This CDR3 is built from 13 residues. CDR1 is MNHNS and CDR2 is SASEGT in the germline V gene. The CDR3 protein is CASSAIKQETQYF. The CDR3 nucleotides are TGTGCCAGCAGTGCAATTAAACAAGAGACCCAGTACTTC.

This clone showed up just a few times. Mismatch with germline at one junction end may stem from a read error. The chain employs TRBV28 and TRBJ2-7, with a weak D call TRBD1 (5 bases). The germline V gene has CDR1 MDHEN and CDR2 SYDVKM. The CDR3 sequence is 14 residues long. The CDR3 spells CASSLGQGTDPARF. In DNA, the CDR3 is TGTGCCAGCAGTTTGGGGCAGGGTACCGATCCGGCGCGCTTC.

For this clone: Other nucleotide sequences in the sample specify the same CDR3. This rearrangement joins TRBV5-1 to TRBJ2-6; D gene uncertain. CDR3 size: 14 residues. From germline, CDR1 is SGHRS and CDR2 YFSETQ. V shed 3 bases and J shed 0 bases, with 4 bases lying between them. The CDR3 sequence: CASSSSSGANVLTF. CDR3 DNA sequence: TGCGCCAGCAGCTCGAGCTCTGGGGCCAACGTCCTGACTTTC.

V and J are TRBV19 and TRBJ1-2; D unclear. There are 12 residues in the CDR3. Per the germline V gene, CDR1 is LNHDA and CDR2 is SQIVND (reference sequence). The germline V and J ends were trimmed by 3 bases and 13 bases, with 15 bases remaining between them. Written as DNA, the CDR3 is TGTGCCAGTAGTATTGGCCTCGGATTCCCCACCTTC. This codes for CASSIGLGFPTF.

The gene calls are TRBV6-1 and TRBJ2-7, with a tentative D call TRBD2 (5 bases). The CDR3 spans 15 residues. Trimming pared 6 bases from V and 4 bases from J, leaving 19 bases between. Germline CDR1 MNHNS, CDR2 SASEGT. The CDR3 nucleotides are TGTGCCAGCAGGGGAGAATGGACCAACCCTTACGAGCAGTACTTC. The encoded protein is CASRGEWTNPYEQYF.

This clone turned up a few times. V is TRBV9 and J is TRBJ2-3; D is uncertain. Between the trimmed V and J ends, which lost 0 bases and 6 bases, there was a span of 11 bases. Germline V lookup: CDR1 SGDLS, CDR2 YYNGEE. The CDR3 loop spans 14 amino acids. CDR3 loop: CASSVAYTADTQYF. The CDR3 DNA is TGTGCCAGCAGCGTAGCTTACACCGCCGATACGCAGTATTTT. The complete variable domain, with remaining parts taken from reference TRBV9 and TRBJ2-3, reads DSGVTQTPKHLITATGQRVTLRCSPRSGDLSVYWYQQSLDQGLQFLIQYYNGEERAKGNILERFSAQQFPDLHSELNLSSLELGDSALYFCASSVAYTADTQYFGPGTRLTVL.

The chain uses TRBV19 and TRBJ1-1; D not resolved. Germline CDR1 is LNHDA and CDR2 is SQIVND (reference sequence). This CDR3 is built from 15 residues. The V end lost 1 base, the J end lost 4 bases, and 13 bases lay between the germline ends. CDR3 residues: CASSIGSLTATEAFF. The CDR3 nucleotides are TGTGCCAGTAGTATAGGGTCCTTGACGGCCACTGAAGCTTTCTTT.